The rows below give T cell receptor beta chains drawn from one sample of a study of T cells in Graves' hyperthyroidism and ophthalmopathy. Each CDR3 protein is one row after TCRdb ran MiXCR on the multiplex PCR reads. The table has 500,000 to 600,000 distinct CDR3 sequences, 46% seen once. Sequenced: peripheral blood or thyroid tissue (not recorded which). These receptors were obtained from an adult woman with Graves' disease, either hyperthyroidism or ophthalmopathy (not recorded which). The conserved cysteine and the conserved F or W are not part of the CDR3 here. The D gene is left open where the match is weak.

V	D	CDR3
TRBV7-9	.	ASSLAGVNIQY
TRBV2	.	ASSATASTDTQY
TRBV20-1	TRBD2	SAGLAGYTGANVLT
TRBV5-6	.	ASSLVSLAYGNTIY
TRBV20-1	TRBD1	SARTDRAGETQY
TRBV7-2	.	ASSLDPPQPQH
TRBV7-9	TRBD2	ASSPPRLAQETQY
TRBV7-2	.	ASSPYFRRELF
TRBV9	.	ASSNPGRLSVSYT
TRBV5-1	.	ASSFHLGVPEQY
TRBV7-8	.	ASIGGELSGQY
TRBV19	.	ASSIAWADNGPSTARGGNYGYT
TRBV11-2	.	ASSLALAGVRQGGYT
TRBV5-1	.	ASSLDRPNTIY
TRBV13	.	ASSVKGGDEKLF